What follows is one T cell receptor (beta chain) and its context. Its cognate antigen is unknown. Germline CDR1 reads SGHNT; CDR2 reads YENEEA. Trimming pared 1 base from V and 2 bases from J, leaving 17 bases between. CDR3 length: 18 amino acids. The assay was immunoSEQ multiplex PCR, and TCRdb's table has in-frame clones only and misses some. The data contain fewer than 600,000 clones, 70% to 80% of them singletons. These data belong to a study of shared clonotypes between healthy human individuals. Whole-study results and caveats: Only blood was sampled, and tissue TCR repertoires likely differ from blood ones.

The specimen sequenced was PBMCs. The chain uses TRBV11-3 and TRBJ1-4; unclear D gene. This sequence originates from a woman aged 40-49 years in good health. Some clones in this sample may be carry-over from other donors' samples. As DNA, the CDR3 is TGTGCCAGCAGCTTAGCCCGGATTTTGAGGTTGACTAATGAAAAACTGTTTTTT. It encodes CASSLARILRLTNEKLFF.